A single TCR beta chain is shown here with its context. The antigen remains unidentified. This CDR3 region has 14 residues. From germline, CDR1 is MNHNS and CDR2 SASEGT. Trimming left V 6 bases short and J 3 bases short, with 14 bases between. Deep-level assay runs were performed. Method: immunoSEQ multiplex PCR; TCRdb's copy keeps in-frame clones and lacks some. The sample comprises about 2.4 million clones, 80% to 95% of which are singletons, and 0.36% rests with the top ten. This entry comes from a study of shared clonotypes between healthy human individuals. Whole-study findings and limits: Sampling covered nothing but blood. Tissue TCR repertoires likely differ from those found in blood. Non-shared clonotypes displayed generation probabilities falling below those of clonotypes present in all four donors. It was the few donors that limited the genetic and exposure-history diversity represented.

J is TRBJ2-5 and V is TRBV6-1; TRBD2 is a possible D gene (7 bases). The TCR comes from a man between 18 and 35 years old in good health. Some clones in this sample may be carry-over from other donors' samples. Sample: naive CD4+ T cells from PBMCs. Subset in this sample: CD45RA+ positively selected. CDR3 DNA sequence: TGTGCCAGCAGGCCAAGGGGGAGGGAAGAGACCCAGTACTTC. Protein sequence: CASRPRGREETQYF.